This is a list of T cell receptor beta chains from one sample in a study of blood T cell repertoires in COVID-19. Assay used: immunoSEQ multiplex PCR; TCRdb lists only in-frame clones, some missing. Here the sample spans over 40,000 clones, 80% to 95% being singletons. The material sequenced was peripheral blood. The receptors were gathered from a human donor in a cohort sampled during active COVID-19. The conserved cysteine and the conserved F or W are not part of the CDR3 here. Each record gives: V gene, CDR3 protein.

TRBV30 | AWSLTGTDTQY
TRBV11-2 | ASSLDPGGVYEQY
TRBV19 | ASSIRGFGGSRNEQF
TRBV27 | ASSRPRVDTQY
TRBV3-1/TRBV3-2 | ASSQEWLAEGVSQETQY
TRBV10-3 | AISEPARAREIARETQY
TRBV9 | ASSVLDRGSPLH
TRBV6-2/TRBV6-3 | ASSRGYEQY
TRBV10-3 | AISEDRVATEAF
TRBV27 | ASSSSRQGARSSPLH
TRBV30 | AWSVQNEQF
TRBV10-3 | AITGDISYEQY
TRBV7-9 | ASSPRQGGPSYEQY
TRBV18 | ASSPDSNYGYT
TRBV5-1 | ASSTDSGLAGVGETQY